The clone carrying this TCR beta chain came up many times. Its antigen is still unknown. These data are taken from a study of regulatory T cells in long-lasting Graves disease. The time point denotes: newly diagnosed GD, antithyroid drugs for less than 3 months. RNA isolated from PBMCs was used to make the TCR library. The patients included were those that came from an endocrinology department in Xi'an, China. Study-wide points: Those with persistent Graves' had less TCR diversity than newly diagnosed patients.

Combining iRepertoire HTBI primers with Arm-PCR of CDR3 regions, the authors built TCR beta libraries. TCRdb processed the multiplex PCR reads anew with MiXCR; each CDR3 protein has one entry. This sample has around 360,000 distinct CDR3 sequences; 15% to 20% occur once, and the top ten carry 20%. The CDR3 has 12 amino acids. The V and J ends lost 6 bases and 2 bases respectively, with 11 bases between them. Germline assignment: CDR1 DFQATT and CDR2 SNEGSKA (reference sequence). This sample also appeared in a second study, on T cells in Graves' hyperthyroidism and ophthalmopathy.

The receptor was derived from a woman in her late teens or twenties with Graves disease. Here the sequenced sample was peripheral blood mononuclear cells (PBMCs), taken at new diagnosis, from a patient treated with antithyroid drugs. This chain connects TRBV20-1 to TRBJ2-7; tentatively, D is TRBD1 or TRBD2 (5 bases each). CDR3 region: CSAQGEPYEQYF. In nucleotides, the CDR3 is TGCAGTGCGCAGGGAGAGCCCTACGAGCAGTACTTC.